This T cell receptor beta chain was sequenced for a study of shared clonotypes between healthy human individuals. CDR3 length: 16 residues. V shed 0 bases and J shed 0 bases, with 9 bases lying between them. The V gene's germline CDR1 is MRHNA and CDR2 SNTAGT. A note on this clone: What it binds is not known.

General study findings and limits: Clonotype sharing levels among donors were expected to vary with sequencing depth. Represented genetic and exposure-history diversity was restricted by having few donors.

Genomic DNA belonging to each subset was distributed in equal measure over several immunoSEQ plates. Sorted-subset replicate PCRs used about 180 ng DNA, about 30,000 T cell genomes. Assay used: immunoSEQ multiplex PCR; TCRdb lists only in-frame clones, some missing. Counted here are about 2.3 million clones, less than 95% occurring once; the ten biggest clones make up around 0.4%. The sequence was collected from a man aged 18 to 30 in good health. Some clones in this sample may be carry-over from other donors' samples. V is TRBV6-4 and J is TRBJ2-1; the D is unclear. Sequences were obtained from naive CD4+ T cells from PBMCs. Subset denoted: CD45RA+ positively selected. The CDR3 here is CASSDSSLTSYNEQFF. The CDR3 DNA follows: TGTGCCAGCAGTGACTCGTCCCTTACCTCCTACAATGAGCAGTTCTTC.